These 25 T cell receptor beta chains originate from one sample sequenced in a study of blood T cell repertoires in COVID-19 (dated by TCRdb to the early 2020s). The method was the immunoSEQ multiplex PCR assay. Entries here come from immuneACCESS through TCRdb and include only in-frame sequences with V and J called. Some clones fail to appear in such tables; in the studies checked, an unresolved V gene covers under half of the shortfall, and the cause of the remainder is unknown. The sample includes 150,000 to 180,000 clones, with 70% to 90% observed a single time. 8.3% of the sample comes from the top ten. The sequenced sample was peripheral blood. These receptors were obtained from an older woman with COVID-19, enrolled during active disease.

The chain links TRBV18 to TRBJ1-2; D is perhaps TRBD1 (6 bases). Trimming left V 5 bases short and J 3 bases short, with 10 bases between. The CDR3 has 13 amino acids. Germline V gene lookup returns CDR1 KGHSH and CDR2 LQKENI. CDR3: CASSEDSDYGYTF. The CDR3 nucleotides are TGTGCCAGCTCAGAGGACAGCGACTATGGCTACACCTTC.

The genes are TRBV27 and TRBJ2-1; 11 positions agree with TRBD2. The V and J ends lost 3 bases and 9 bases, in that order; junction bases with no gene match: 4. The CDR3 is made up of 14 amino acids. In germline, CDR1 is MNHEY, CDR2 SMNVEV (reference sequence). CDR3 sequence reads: CASSFSGRASEQFF. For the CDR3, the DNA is TGTGCCAGCAGTTTTAGCGGGAGGGCTAGTGAGCAGTTCTTC.

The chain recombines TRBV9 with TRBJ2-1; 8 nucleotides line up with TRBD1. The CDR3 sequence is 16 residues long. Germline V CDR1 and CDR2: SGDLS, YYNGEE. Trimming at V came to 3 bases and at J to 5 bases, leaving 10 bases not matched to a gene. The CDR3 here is CASSALGQGIDNEQFF. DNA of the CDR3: TGTGCCAGCAGCGCGCTCGGACAGGGAATAGACAATGAGCAGTTCTTC. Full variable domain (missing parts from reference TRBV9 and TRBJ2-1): DSGVTQTPKHLITATGQRVTLRCSPRSGDLSVYWYQQSLDQGLQFLIQYYNGEERAKGNILERFSAQQFPDLHSELNLSSLELGDSALYFCASSALGQGIDNEQFFGPGTRLTVL.

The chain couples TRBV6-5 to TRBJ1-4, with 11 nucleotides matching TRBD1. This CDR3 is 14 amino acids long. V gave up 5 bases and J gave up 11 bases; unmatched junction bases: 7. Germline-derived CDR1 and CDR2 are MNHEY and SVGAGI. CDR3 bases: TGTGCCAGCAGTCAGGGACAGGGGGGCGGGAAACTGTTTTTT. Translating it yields CASSQGQGGGKLFF.

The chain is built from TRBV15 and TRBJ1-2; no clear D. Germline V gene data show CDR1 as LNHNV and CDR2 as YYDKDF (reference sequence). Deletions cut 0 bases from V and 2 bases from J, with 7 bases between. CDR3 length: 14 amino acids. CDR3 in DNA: TGTGCCACCAGCAGAGATCCGGAGAACTATGGCTACACCTTC. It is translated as CATSRDPENYGYTF.

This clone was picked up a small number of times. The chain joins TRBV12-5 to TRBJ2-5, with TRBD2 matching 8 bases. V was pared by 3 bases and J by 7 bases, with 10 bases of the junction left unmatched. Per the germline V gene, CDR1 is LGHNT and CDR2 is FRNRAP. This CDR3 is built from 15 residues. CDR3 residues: CASGLGSGGMRTQYF. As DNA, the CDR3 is TGTGCTAGTGGTTTAGGAAGCGGGGGCATGAGGACCCAGTACTTC.

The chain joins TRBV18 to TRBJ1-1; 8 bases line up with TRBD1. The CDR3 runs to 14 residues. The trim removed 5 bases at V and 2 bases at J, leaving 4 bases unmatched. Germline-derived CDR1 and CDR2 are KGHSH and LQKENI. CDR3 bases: TGTGCCAGCTCAGGTCAGGGGGCTAACACTGAAGCTTTCTTT. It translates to CASSGQGANTEAFF. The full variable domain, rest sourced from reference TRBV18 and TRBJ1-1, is NAGVMQNPRHLVRRRGQEARLRCSPMKGHSHVYWYRQLPEEGLKFMVYLQKENIIDESGMPKERFSAEFPKEGPSILRIQQVVRGDSAAYFCASSGQGANTEAFFGQGTRLTVV.

The CDR3 reads CASSADRYTDTQYF. CDR3 in DNA: TGCGCCAGCAGCGCGGACAGATACACAGATACGCAGTATTTT. The chain joins TRBV5-1 to TRBJ2-3; possibly TRBD1 for D (6 bases). Between the trimmed V and J ends, which lost 4 bases and 2 bases, there was a span of 11 bases. Germline values: CDR1 SGHRS, CDR2 YFSETQ. The CDR3 is made up of 14 amino acids.

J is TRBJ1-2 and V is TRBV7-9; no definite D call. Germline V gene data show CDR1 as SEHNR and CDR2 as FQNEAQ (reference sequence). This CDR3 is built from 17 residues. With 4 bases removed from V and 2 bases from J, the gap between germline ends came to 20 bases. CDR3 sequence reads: CASSSIGPEALNYGYTF. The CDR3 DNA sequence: TGTGCCAGCAGCTCCATCGGCCCAGAAGCACTAAACTATGGCTACACCTTC.

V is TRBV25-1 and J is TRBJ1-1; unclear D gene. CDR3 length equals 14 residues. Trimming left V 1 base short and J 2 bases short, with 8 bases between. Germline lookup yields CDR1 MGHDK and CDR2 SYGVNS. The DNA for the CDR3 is TGTGCCAGCAGTGAATCTGGGCCAAACACTGAAGCTTTCTTT. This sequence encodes CASSESGPNTEAFF. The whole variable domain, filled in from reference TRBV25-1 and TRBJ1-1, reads EADIYQTPRYLVIGTGKKITLECSQTMGHDKMYWYQQDPGMELHLIHYSYGVNSTEKGDLSSESTVSRIRTEHFPLTLESARPSHTSQYLCASSESGPNTEAFFGQGTRLTVV.

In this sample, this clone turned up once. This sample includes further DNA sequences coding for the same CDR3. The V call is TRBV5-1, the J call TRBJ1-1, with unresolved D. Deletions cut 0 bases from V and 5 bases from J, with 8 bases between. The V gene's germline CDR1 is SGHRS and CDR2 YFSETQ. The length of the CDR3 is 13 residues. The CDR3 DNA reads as TGCGCCAGCAGCTTGGGAGCGGGGACTGAAGCTTTCTTT. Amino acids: CASSLGAGTEAFF.

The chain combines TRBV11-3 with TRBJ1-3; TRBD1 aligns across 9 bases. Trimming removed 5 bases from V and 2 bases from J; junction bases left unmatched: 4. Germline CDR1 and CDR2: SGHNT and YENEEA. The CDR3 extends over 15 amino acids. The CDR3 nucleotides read TGTGCCAGCAGCATGACAGGGGGAACTGGAAACACCATATATTTT. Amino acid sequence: CASSMTGGTGNTIYF.

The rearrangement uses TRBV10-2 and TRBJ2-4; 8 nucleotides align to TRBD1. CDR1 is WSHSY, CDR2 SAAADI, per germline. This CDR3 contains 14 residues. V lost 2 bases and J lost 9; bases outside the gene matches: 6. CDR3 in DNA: TGCGCCAGCAGTGAGGCAGGGGGCGTGACCATTCAGTACTTC. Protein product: CASSEAGGVTIQYF.

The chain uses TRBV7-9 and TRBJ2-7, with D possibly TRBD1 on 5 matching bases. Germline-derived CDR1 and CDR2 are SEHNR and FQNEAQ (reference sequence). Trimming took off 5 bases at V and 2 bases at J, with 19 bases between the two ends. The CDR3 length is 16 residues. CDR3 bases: TGTGCCAGCAGCCCAAAAGGACAAAGGGTTACCTACGAGCAGTACTTC. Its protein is CASSPKGQRVTYEQYF.

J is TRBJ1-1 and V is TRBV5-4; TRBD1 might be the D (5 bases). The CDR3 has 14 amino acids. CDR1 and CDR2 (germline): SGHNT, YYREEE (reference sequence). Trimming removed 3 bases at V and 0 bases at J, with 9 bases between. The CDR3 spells CASSSDTLNTEAFF. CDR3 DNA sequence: TGTGCCAGCAGCTCGGACACTCTGAACACTGAAGCTTTCTTT.

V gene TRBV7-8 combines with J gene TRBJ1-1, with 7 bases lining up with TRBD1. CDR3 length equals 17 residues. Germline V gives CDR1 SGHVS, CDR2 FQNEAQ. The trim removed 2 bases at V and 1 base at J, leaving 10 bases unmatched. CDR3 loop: CASSLRWRQGGNTEAFF. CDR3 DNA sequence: TGTGCCAGCAGCTTAAGATGGAGGCAGGGGGGGAACACTGAAGCTTTCTTT.

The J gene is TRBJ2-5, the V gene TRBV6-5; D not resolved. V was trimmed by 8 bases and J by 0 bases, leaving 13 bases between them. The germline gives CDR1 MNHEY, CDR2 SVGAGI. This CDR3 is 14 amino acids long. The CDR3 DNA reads TGTGCCAGCCGGCGGAGTGGAAACCAAGAGACCCAGTACTTC. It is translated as CASRRSGNQETQYF.

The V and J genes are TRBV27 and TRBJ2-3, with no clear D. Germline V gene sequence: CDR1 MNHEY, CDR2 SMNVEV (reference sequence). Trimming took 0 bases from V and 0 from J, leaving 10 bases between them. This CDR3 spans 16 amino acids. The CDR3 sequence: CASSLSGRTSTDTQYF. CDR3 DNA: TGTGCCAGCAGTTTATCGGGCAGAACTAGCACAGATACGCAGTATTTT.

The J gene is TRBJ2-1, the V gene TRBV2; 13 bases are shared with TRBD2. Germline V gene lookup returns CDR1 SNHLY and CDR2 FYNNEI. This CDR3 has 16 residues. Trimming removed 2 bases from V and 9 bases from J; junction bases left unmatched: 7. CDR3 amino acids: CASSERGLAGVGEQFF. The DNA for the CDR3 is TGTGCCAGCAGTGAAAGAGGACTAGCGGGAGTTGGTGAGCAGTTCTTC.

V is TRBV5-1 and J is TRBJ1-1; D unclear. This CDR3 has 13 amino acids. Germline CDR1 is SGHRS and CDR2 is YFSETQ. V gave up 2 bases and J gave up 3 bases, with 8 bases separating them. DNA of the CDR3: TGCGCCAGCAGCTTTAGTCGCGACACTGAAGCTTTCTTT. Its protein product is CASSFSRDTEAFF.

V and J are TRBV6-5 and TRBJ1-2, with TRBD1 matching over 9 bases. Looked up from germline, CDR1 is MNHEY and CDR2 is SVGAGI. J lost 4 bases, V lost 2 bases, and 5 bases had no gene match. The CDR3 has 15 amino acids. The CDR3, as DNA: TGTGCCAGCAGTTACGGAACAGGGGGCCCCTATGGCTACACCTTC. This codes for CASSYGTGGPYGYTF.

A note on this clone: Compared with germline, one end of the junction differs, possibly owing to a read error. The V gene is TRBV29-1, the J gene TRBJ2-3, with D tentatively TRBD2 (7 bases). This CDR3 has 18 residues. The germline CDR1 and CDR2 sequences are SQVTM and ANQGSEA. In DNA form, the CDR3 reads TGCCGCGTGGGGGGGGCTCGCGGGCGGGCCGGGGATACAGATACGCAGTATTTT. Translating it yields CRVGGARGRAGDTDTQYF.

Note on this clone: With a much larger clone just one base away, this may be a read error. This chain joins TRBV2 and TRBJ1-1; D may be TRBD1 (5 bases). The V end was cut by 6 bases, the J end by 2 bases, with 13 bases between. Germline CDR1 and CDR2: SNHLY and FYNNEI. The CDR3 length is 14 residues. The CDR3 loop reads CASRQTDSNTEAFF. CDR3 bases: TGTGCCAGCAGGCAGACAGACAGTAACACTGAAGCTTTCTTT. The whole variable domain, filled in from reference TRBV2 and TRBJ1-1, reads EPEVTQTPSHQVTQMGQEVILRCVPISNHLYFYWYRQILGQKVEFLVSFYNNEISEKSEIFDDQFSVERPDGSNFTLKIRSTKLEDSAMYFCASRQTDSNTEAFFGQGTRLTVV.

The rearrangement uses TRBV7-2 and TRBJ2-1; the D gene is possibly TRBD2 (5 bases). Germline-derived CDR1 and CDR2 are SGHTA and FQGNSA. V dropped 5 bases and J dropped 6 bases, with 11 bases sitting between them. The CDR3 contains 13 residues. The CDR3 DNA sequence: TGTGCCAGCAGCGGGCTAGCTGGCAATGAGCAGTTCTTC. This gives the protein CASSGLAGNEQFF.

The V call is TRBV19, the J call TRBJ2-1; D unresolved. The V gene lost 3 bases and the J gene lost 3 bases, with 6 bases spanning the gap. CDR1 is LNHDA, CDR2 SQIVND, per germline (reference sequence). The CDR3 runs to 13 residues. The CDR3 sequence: CASSIRVYNEQFF. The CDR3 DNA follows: TGTGCCAGTAGTATCCGGGTCTACAATGAGCAGTTCTTC.